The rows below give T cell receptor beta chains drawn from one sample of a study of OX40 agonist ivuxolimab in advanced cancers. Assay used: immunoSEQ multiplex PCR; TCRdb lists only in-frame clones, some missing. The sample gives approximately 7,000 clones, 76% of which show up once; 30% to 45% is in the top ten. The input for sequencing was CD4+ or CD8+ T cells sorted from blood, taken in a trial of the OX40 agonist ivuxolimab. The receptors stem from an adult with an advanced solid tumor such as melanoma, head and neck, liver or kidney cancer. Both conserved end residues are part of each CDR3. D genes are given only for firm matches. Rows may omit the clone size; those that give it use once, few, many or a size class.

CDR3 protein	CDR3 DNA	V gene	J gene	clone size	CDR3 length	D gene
CATSSRKGDGYTF	TGTGCCACCAGCAGCAGGAAAGGTGATGGCTACACCTTC	TRBV15	TRBJ1-2	NA	13	NA
CASSEFWNGYTF	TGTGCCAGCAGTGAATTCTGGAATGGCTACACCTTC	TRBV25-1	TRBJ1-2	NA	12	NA
CASVYRGTNEQFF	TGTGCCAGCGTTTATAGGGGCACCAATGAGCAGTTCTTC	TRBV11-1	TRBJ2-1	NA	13	NA
CASSLLSGIYEQYF	TGTGCCAGCAGCTTATTGAGCGGCATCTACGAGCAGTACTTC	TRBV7-8	TRBJ2-7	few	14	NA
CSVGTSGRTDTQYF	TGCAGCGTTGGGACTAGCGGGAGGACAGATACGCAGTATTTT	TRBV29-1	TRBJ2-3	NA	14	TRBD2
CASSLPSGYNEQFF	TGTGCCAGCAGCCTCCCTAGCGGCTACAATGAGCAGTTCTTC	TRBV11-2	TRBJ2-1	NA	14	TRBD2
CASSLPTGPGGVEQFF	TGTGCCAGCAGCTTACCCACGGGCCCGGGGGGCGTTGAGCAGTTCTTC	TRBV7-9	TRBJ2-1	NA	16	NA
CASSVGTGAETQYF	TGTGCCAGCAGCGTCGGGACAGGGGCAGAGACCCAGTACTTC	TRBV9	TRBJ2-5	NA	14	TRBD1
CASSAKRLAGLNYNEQFF	TGTGCCAGCAGTGCGAAGAGACTAGCGGGCCTCAATTACAATGAGCAGTTCTTC	TRBV6-1	TRBJ2-1	few	18	TRBD2
CASSEGQGADEQYF	TGTGCCAGCAGTGAGGGGCAGGGGGCGGACGAGCAGTACTTC	TRBV2	TRBJ2-7	NA	14	TRBD1
CASSSGQDSYEQYF	TGTGCCAGCAGCAGTGGACAGGACTCCTACGAGCAGTACTTC	TRBV5-6	TRBJ2-7	NA	14	TRBD1
CAWRPSGSYEQYF	TGTGCCTGGAGGCCTAGCGGGAGCTACGAGCAGTACTTC	TRBV30	TRBJ2-7	NA	13	TRBD2
CASSPPLWGADTQYF	TGTGCCAGTAGTCCCCCCCTATGGGGAGCAGATACGCAGTATTTT	TRBV19	TRBJ2-3	NA	15	NA
CASSHAEVRSYNEQFF	TGCGCCAGCAGCCACGCGGAGGTCCGCTCCTACAATGAGCAGTTCTTC	TRBV5-1	TRBJ2-1	NA	16	NA
CASSDSREVTGELFF	TGTGCCAGCAGTGACTCGCGGGAGGTCACCGGGGAGCTGTTTTTT	TRBV6-4	TRBJ2-2	NA	15	TRBD2
CATSRDRTYEQYF	TGTGCCACCAGCAGAGATCGTACCTACGAGCAGTACTTC	TRBV15	TRBJ2-7	NA	13	NA
CASSPLGEQFF	TGTGCCAGCAGCCCACTGGGTGAGCAGTTCTTC	TRBV7-9	TRBJ2-1	NA	11	NA
CASSLSVGTVYNEQFF	TGTGCCAGCAGTTTATCTGTGGGGACAGTCTACAATGAGCAGTTCTTC	TRBV27	TRBJ2-1	NA	16	TRBD1
CASSEYGMVTGATYEQYF	TGTGCCAGCAGTGAATACGGAATGGTGACAGGGGCTACCTACGAGCAGTACTTC	TRBV6-1	TRBJ2-7	NA	18	TRBD1
CASSLGTSGSYNEQFF	TGTGCCAGCTCACTGGGGACTAGCGGCTCCTACAATGAGCAGTTCTTC	TRBV18	TRBJ2-1	once	16	TRBD2
CASSYLMGQNTGELFF	TGTGCCAGCAGTTACTTGATGGGACAGAACACCGGGGAGCTGTTTTTT	TRBV6-5	TRBJ2-2	NA	16	NA
CASSGLAPTYEQYF	TGTGCCAGCAGTGGTCTAGCGCCTACCTACGAGCAGTACTTC	TRBV27	TRBJ2-7	NA	14	NA
CASSLVLGTTDTQYF	TGTGCCAGCAGCTTAGTCCTAGGGACTACAGATACGCAGTATTTT	TRBV7-9	TRBJ2-3	NA	15	NA
CASSPPDRWEQYF	TGTGCCAGCAGCCCACCTGACAGGTGGGAGCAGTACTTC	TRBV5-4	TRBJ2-7	NA	13	NA
CASSSSGVQTQYF	TGTGCCAGTAGTAGTTCGGGGGTGCAGACCCAGTACTTC	TRBV19	TRBJ2-5	NA	13	NA
CASSQDRAGEQFF	TGCGCCAGCAGCCAAGATCGAGCGGGAGAGCAGTTCTTC	TRBV4-3	TRBJ2-1	NA	13	TRBD2
CASSLGQANTEAFF	TGTGCCAGCAGCTTGGGACAGGCGAACACTGAAGCTTTCTTT	TRBV7-9	TRBJ1-1	NA	14	TRBD1
CASSQEGLLFEQYF	TGTGCCAGCAGCCAAGAGGGACTCCTTTTCGAGCAGTACTTC	TRBV4-2	TRBJ2-7	NA	14	NA